This T cell receptor (beta chain) stems from a study of Graves' ophthalmopathy and Graves' hyperthyroidism. Study-level background: Sampling took place at initial diagnosis, with peripheral blood obtained before any treatment.

For repertoire sequencing, the TCR beta CDR3 regions were amplified from RNA transcripts. The library came from an HTBI-primed first-round RT-PCR and a second-round multiplex PCR. TCRdb redid the calling of the multiplex PCR reads with MiXCR, one entry per CDR3 protein. The table includes fewer than 350,000 distinct CDR3 sequences, under 20% detected once. The study excluded patients with other autoimmune diseases, uncontrolled infections, pregnancy or lactation. The authors diagnosed from clinical symptoms, serum thyroxine, TRAb, thyroid ultrasound and orbital computed tomography. The CDR3 totals 15 residues. The germline CDR1 and CDR2 sequences are SGHVS and FQNEAQ. V trimming: 2 bases; J trimming: 3 bases; junction bases outside the gene matches: 5. This clonotype was counted at least ten times. Its antigen is undetermined. General study points: Clonotypes were expanded in thyroid at above 0.001 frequency, and most also appeared in blood.

This receptor was taken from an adult man with Graves' ophthalmopathy. This chain links TRBV7-8 with TRBJ2-7; TRBD2 matches at 9 bases. Material for sequencing was peripheral blood. The CDR3 sequence is CASSLKTSGLYEQYF. The DNA for the CDR3 is TGTGCCAGCAGCTTAAAGACTAGCGGCCTCTACGAGCAGTACTTC.